A selection of T cell receptor beta chains follows, all from one sample in a study of long-term antiretroviral therapy in people with HIV. Profiling relied on immunoSEQ multiplex PCR, and the TCRdb table lists in-frame clones only, not all of them. The data contain about 11,000 clones, under 85% of them singletons. Sequences were derived from unsorted PBMCs, sampled at the start of antiretroviral therapy, before treatment. All receptors derive from a man aged 25-40 years with HIV. Both conserved end residues are trimmed from each CDR3. Fields, in order: V gene, J gene, CDR3 protein.

TRBV30	TRBJ2-4	ACNPQTGGKNIQY
TRBV4-1	TRBJ1-2	ASSQGTDRGGGYT
TRBV10-3	TRBJ2-1	AISGGRGSDEQF
TRBV12-5	TRBJ1-5	ASGPPSSNQPQH
TRBV6-6	TRBJ2-7	ASSLTPSYEQY
TRBV13	TRBJ2-1	ASSLDRYNEQF
TRBV5-4	TRBJ2-7	ASSAAGGAKEGYEQY
TRBV7-7	TRBJ2-5	ASSPRGYQETQY
TRBV7-2	TRBJ2-7	ASSLVAESYEQY
TRBV7-2	TRBJ2-7	ASSLGLSSYEQY
TRBV19	TRBJ1-2	ASAIQGNYGYT
TRBV2	TRBJ2-1	ASSTESGLGEF
TRBV25-1	TRBJ1-2	ASSEGTALGSYT
TRBV5-5	TRBJ2-7	ASSPGQETYEQY
TRBV4-2	TRBJ1-4	ASSQGDQLYEKLF
TRBV10-1	TRBJ2-3	ASSDQVTDTQY
TRBV5-1	TRBJ2-1	ASSLGDRFQGRYNEQF
TRBV6-5	TRBJ2-7	ASTDRAEQY
TRBV4-1	TRBJ2-1	ASSQVLADYNEQF
TRBV19	TRBJ2-7	ASSIAQDRGHEQY
TRBV28	TRBJ1-1	ASTYGGLNTEAF
TRBV12-5	TRBJ1-4	ASGLVHGQVSPELF
TRBV27	TRBJ2-1	ASSPHLGSSYNEQF
TRBV5-4	TRBJ2-5	ASSLSSQTRETQY
TRBV7-9	TRBJ2-1	ASSLAGVVYNEQF
TRBV7-9	TRBJ2-3	ASSLAGLAGDGGYTQY
TRBV5-6	TRBJ1-2	ASTPGWGANYGYT
TRBV30	TRBJ2-7	AWSVPSGRSYEQY
TRBV5-6	TRBJ2-7	ASSLKLGRPQQY
TRBV14	TRBJ2-7	ASSQARDGYEQY
TRBV2	TRBJ1-5	ASSETGTNQPQH
TRBV9	TRBJ1-2	ASSVGSVGYT
TRBV7-8	TRBJ2-7	ASSLTGRQITAEQY
TRBV4-1	TRBJ1-1	ASSQGGGAF
TRBV6-5	TRBJ1-2	ASSYSQGNYGYT
TRBV27	TRBJ2-1	ASRGGSGGYNEQF
TRBV5-6	TRBJ2-2	ASSGTGFANTGELF
TRBV7-2	TRBJ2-5	ASSLFSLAGGGETQY
TRBV6-5	TRBJ1-5	ASSRNGASYQPQH
TRBV10-1	TRBJ2-7	ASSGASGSHEQY
TRBV7-8	TRBJ2-3	ASSLYGVGTDTQY
TRBV7-6	TRBJ1-6	ASSFGDSRPNSPLH
TRBV28	TRBJ2-7	ASSLLESLGTEQY
TRBV19	TRBJ1-2	ASRFSWDYKNTGYT
TRBV10-1	TRBJ2-2	ASSDFFPGGLAGGITGELF
TRBV6-1	TRBJ2-1	ASSPTRGNEQF
TRBV7-2	TRBJ2-7	ASSLGLDDEQY
TRBV19	TRBJ2-3	ASTDGTLIGTQY
TRBV20-1	TRBJ2-2	SARGRRELF
TRBV5-4	TRBJ1-2	ASSPWGDRGPSYGYT
TRBV6-1	TRBJ1-1	ASSALGPNTEAF